The 22 T cell receptor beta chains given below trace back to one sample, sequenced in a study of Graves' ophthalmopathy and Graves' hyperthyroidism. RNA transcripts served as template for amplifying TCR beta CDR3 sequences. Following a first-round RT-PCR that used HTBI primers, a second-round multiplex PCR was carried out. In TCRdb, the multiplex PCR reads were re-called with MiXCR into one record per CDR3 protein. In the table there are fewer than 400,000 distinct CDR3 sequences, around 18% of which are singletons. Sequenced: peripheral blood. The receptor source for this set is a woman aged 18-29 years with Graves' ophthalmopathy.

This clonotype was recorded at least ten times. The rearrangement links TRBV28 to TRBJ1-2; D remains unclear. Germline V CDR1 and CDR2: MDHEN, SYDVKM. The V and J ends lost 8 bases and 6 bases respectively, with 19 bases between them. The CDR3 covers 14 residues. The CDR3 here is CASAAPGRVDGYTF. The CDR3 coding sequence is TGTGCCAGCGCCGCCCCCGGAAGGGTGGATGGCTACACCTTC.

This clonotype was seen at least ten times. The gene calls are TRBV28 and TRBJ2-5; 12 bases are shared with TRBD2. This CDR3 region has 17 residues. V shed 0 bases and J 2 bases; nucleotides not matched to a gene: 4. The germline gives CDR1 MDHEN, CDR2 SYDVKM. The CDR3 loop is CASSLWLAGGIQETQYF. Here the CDR3 DNA reads TGTGCCAGCAGTTTATGGCTAGCGGGAGGGATTCAAGAGACCCAGTACTTC.

This clonotype was recorded at least ten times. The rearrangement uses TRBV6-5 and TRBJ1-1; D may be TRBD1 (6 bases). This CDR3 contains 14 residues. Per germline, CDR1 MNHEY and CDR2 SVGAGI. V shed 6 bases and J shed 2 bases, with 13 bases lying between them. CDR3 protein: CASRIQGLNTEAFF. As DNA, the CDR3 is TGTGCCAGCAGGATACAGGGCCTCAACACTGAAGCTTTCTTT.

The rearrangement joins TRBV6-2 or TRBV6-3 to TRBJ2-7; D gene uncertain. Looked up from germline, CDR1 is MNHEY and CDR2 is SVGEGT. The length of the CDR3 is 14 residues. V was trimmed by 6 bases and J by 0 bases, leaving 12 bases between them. CDR3 region: CASRRLAISYEQYF. CDR3 in DNA: TGTGCCAGCAGACGACTGGCCATCTCCTACGAGCAGTACTTC.

The genes are TRBV10-3 and TRBJ2-7, with TRBD2 matching 10 bases. CDR3 length equals 12 residues. In germline, CDR1 is ENHRY, CDR2 SYGVKD. Trimming took 3 bases from V and 12 from J; bases not matched to a gene: 5. In DNA, the CDR3 is TGTGCCATCAGTGAAGTACTAGCGGGACTGTACTTC. It yields the protein CAISEVLAGLYF.

At least ten counts were recorded for this clonotype. DNA for the CDR3: TGTGCCAGCAGTTCCCCGCCGGACACTGAAGCTTTCTTT. Its translation is CASSSPPDTEAFF. The chain has TRBV12-3 or TRBV12-4 and TRBJ1-1; D remains unclear. The CDR3 has 13 residues. V was cut by 4 bases and J by 3 bases, with 9 bases left in between.

This clonotype appeared many times. The chain is built from TRBV5-1 and TRBJ2-7; D may match TRBD1 or TRBD2 (5 bases each). Looked up from germline, CDR1 is SGHRS and CDR2 is YFSETQ. This CDR3 comprises 12 residues. V was shortened by 2 bases and J by 5 bases, with 8 bases between the two germline ends. This chain's CDR3 is CASSFGGHEQYF. Here the CDR3 DNA reads TGCGCCAGCAGCTTTGGGGGTCACGAGCAGTACTTC. Full variable domain (missing parts from reference TRBV5-1 and TRBJ2-7): KAGVTQTPRYLIKTRGQQVTLSCSPISGHRSVSWYQQTPGQGLQFLFEYFSETQRNKGNFPGRFSGRQFSNSRSEMNVSTLELGDSALYLCASSFGGHEQYFGPGTRLTVT.

Many counts were recorded for this clonotype. This chain joins TRBV7-9 and TRBJ2-4; a possible D gene is TRBD2 (6 bases). CDR1 is SEHNR, CDR2 FQNEAQ, per germline (reference sequence). The V end lost 3 bases, the J end lost 4 bases, and 10 bases lay between the germline ends. This CDR3 is built from 14 residues. CDR3 amino acids: CASSFGGAKNIQYF. In nucleotides, the CDR3 is TGTGCCAGCAGCTTTGGCGGGGCGAAAAACATTCAGTACTTC.

There are many counts of this clonotype. The CDR3 spells CASSLAYNHPSLLMVNQPQHF. Here the CDR3 DNA reads TGTGCCAGCAGCTTGGCCTACAACCACCCTTCTCTATTAATGGTCAATCAGCCCCAGCATTTT. The chain joins TRBV5-5 to TRBJ1-5; D gene ambiguous. CDR1 and CDR2 from the germline V gene are SGHKS and YYEKEE (reference sequence). With 0 bases removed from V and 3 bases from J, the gap between germline ends came to 28 bases. CDR3 size: 21 residues.

This clonotype was found many times. The rearrangement joins TRBV11-2 to TRBJ2-7; TRBD2 matches at 12 bases. This CDR3 contains 15 residues. Germline V gives CDR1 SGHAT, CDR2 FQNNGV. The V and J ends lost 4 bases and 6 bases, in that order; junction bases with no gene match: 7. The CDR3 region is CASSWLAGGPGEQYF. As DNA, the CDR3 is TGTGCCAGCAGCTGGCTAGCGGGAGGGCCGGGCGAGCAGTACTTC.

This clonotype was counted ten times or more. CDR3 protein: CASSLGAVGNQPQHF. DNA for the CDR3: TGTGCCAGCAGTTTAGGAGCGGTGGGCAATCAGCCCCAGCATTTT. The chain links TRBV12-3 or TRBV12-4 to TRBJ1-5, with unresolved D. Trimming shortened V by 1 base and J by 2 bases, and 9 bases separated the two germline ends. The CDR3 has 15 residues.

V is TRBV6-2 or TRBV6-3 and J is TRBJ2-5, with 12 bases matching TRBD2. V was pared by 5 bases and J by 4 bases, with 8 bases of the junction left unmatched. Germline values: CDR1 MNHEY, CDR2 SVGEGT. The CDR3 has 16 amino acids. CDR3 sequence (DNA): TGTGCCAGCAGTCAAGGACTAGCGGGGATAACAGAGACCCAGTACTTC. This translates into CASSQGLAGITETQYF.

Many counts were recorded for this clonotype. The V call is TRBV4-1, the J call TRBJ2-4; D is perhaps TRBD1 (6 bases). The CDR3 has 14 residues. V was trimmed by 2 bases and J by 4 bases, leaving 9 bases between them. Germline lookup yields CDR1 MGHRA and CDR2 YSYEKL. CDR3: CASSQPGQKNIQYF. The CDR3 DNA follows: TGCGCCAGCAGCCAACCGGGACAAAAAAACATTCAGTACTTC.

This clonotype was observed at least ten times. The genes are TRBV27 and TRBJ1-1; the D is unclear. This CDR3 is built from 16 residues. Germline V gives CDR1 MNHEY, CDR2 SMNVEV (reference sequence). With 5 bases removed from V and 1 base from J, the gap between germline ends came to 17 bases. The CDR3 coding sequence is TGTGCCAGCAGTCCCCGGGCCAACCTGGGGAACACTGAAGCTTTCTTT. Translating gives CASSPRANLGNTEAFF.

This clonotype was picked up many times. This chain uses TRBV5-1 with TRBJ1-1; 8 bases map to TRBD1. The V and J ends lost 4 bases and 0 bases, in that order; junction bases with no gene match: 5. The CDR3 extends over 15 amino acids. The V gene's germline CDR1 is SGHRS and CDR2 YFSETQ. The CDR3, as DNA: TGCGCCAGCAGCAGGGACAGGAGGATGAACACTGAAGCTTTCTTT. It yields the protein CASSRDRRMNTEAFF.

There are many counts of this clonotype. The chain employs TRBV20-1 and TRBJ2-7; tentatively, D is TRBD2 (5 bases). The CDR3 length is 15 residues. Looked up from germline, CDR1 is DFQATT and CDR2 is SNEGSKA (reference sequence). The V gene lost 2 bases and the J gene lost 1 base, with 15 bases spanning the gap. In nucleotides, the CDR3 is TGCAGTGCTAGAATGGCTAGCAGGAATTCCTACGAGCAGTACTTC. Its translation: CSARMASRNSYEQYF.

This clonotype came up many times. Here the CDR3 reads CASSYTRGRTGELFF. In nucleotides, the CDR3 is TGTGCCAGCAGTTATACTCGGGGGCGGACCGGGGAGCTGTTTTTT. This sequence joins TRBV6-5 and TRBJ2-2; tentatively, D is TRBD1 or TRBD2 (6 bases each). The V gene lost 3 bases and the J gene lost 5 bases, with 13 bases spanning the gap. The CDR3 covers 15 residues. The V gene's germline CDR1 is MNHEY and CDR2 SVGAGI.

The V gene is TRBV19, the J gene TRBJ2-7, with a possible D match to TRBD2 (6 bases). The germline gives CDR1 LNHDA, CDR2 SQIVND (reference sequence). V dropped 7 bases and J dropped 0 bases, with 10 bases sitting between them. The CDR3 runs to 13 residues. The CDR3 region is CASKSGSSYEQYF. The DNA for the CDR3 is TGTGCCAGTAAGTCCGGGAGCTCCTACGAGCAGTACTTC.

In this sample, this clonotype turned up many times. The chain couples TRBV12-3 or TRBV12-4 to TRBJ1-6; 7 positions agree with TRBD1. V lost 6 bases, J lost 0 bases, and 8 bases stayed unmatched. The CDR3 is made up of 17 amino acids. The CDR3 sequence: CASRQTGVGSYNSPLHF. Here the CDR3 DNA reads TGTGCCAGCAGACAAACAGGGGTCGGCTCCTATAATTCACCCCTCCACTTT.

This clonotype was picked up many times. The chain couples TRBV4-3 to TRBJ1-2; TRBD1 is a possible D gene (5 bases). The CDR3 is made up of 15 amino acids. The germline V gene has CDR1 LGHNA and CDR2 YSLEER. Trimming removed 4 bases at V and 4 bases at J, with 16 bases between. Here the CDR3 DNA reads TGCGCCAGCAGCCCAGGTTGGGGCTCCTCCTATGGCTACACCTTC. Translated, it gives CASSPGWGSSYGYTF.

The table lists this clonotype with many counts. The chain recombines TRBV6-5 with TRBJ1-3; D might be TRBD1 (6 bases). Trimming removed 0 bases at V and 10 bases at J, with 16 bases between. Germline assignment: CDR1 MNHEY and CDR2 SVGAGI. CDR3 length: 15 residues. Here the CDR3 DNA reads TGTGCCAGCAGTTACTCCCCAGGGGAATACAATACCATATATTTT. As protein: CASSYSPGEYNTIYF.

The chain has TRBV3-1 and TRBJ2-4, with a weak D call TRBD2 (6 bases). The CDR3 extends over 13 amino acids. Germline V gene lookup returns CDR1 LGHDT and CDR2 YNNKEL (reference sequence). V was trimmed by 4 bases and J by 5 bases, leaving 9 bases between them. The chain's CDR3 is CASSPWGENIQYF. DNA of the CDR3: TGTGCCAGCAGCCCTTGGGGGGAAAACATTCAGTACTTC.